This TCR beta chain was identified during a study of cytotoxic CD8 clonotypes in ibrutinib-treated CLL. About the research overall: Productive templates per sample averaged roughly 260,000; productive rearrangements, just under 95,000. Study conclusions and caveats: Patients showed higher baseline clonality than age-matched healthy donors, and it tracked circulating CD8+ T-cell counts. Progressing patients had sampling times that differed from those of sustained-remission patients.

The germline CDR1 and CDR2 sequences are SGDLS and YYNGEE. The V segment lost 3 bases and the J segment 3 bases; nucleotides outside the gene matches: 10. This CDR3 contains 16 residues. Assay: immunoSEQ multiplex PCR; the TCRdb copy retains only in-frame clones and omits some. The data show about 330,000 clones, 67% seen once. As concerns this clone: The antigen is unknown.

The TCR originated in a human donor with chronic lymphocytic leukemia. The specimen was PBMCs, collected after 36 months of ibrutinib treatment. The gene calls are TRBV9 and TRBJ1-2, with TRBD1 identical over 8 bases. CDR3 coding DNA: TGTGCCAGCAGCGCCCCGGAGGACAGGGTGGACTATGGCTACACCTTC. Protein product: CASSAPEDRVDYGYTF.